This T cell receptor beta chain was obtained from a study of blood T cell repertoires in COVID-19. Across the whole study: Researchers got acute and convalescent COVID-19 samples from the United States, Italy and Spain. PBMCs, B-cell-depleted T cells, or T cells were the source of the cDNA or gDNA that made up the material.

As processed by the authors: Quantification of nucleated cells was approximated via reference gene primer amplification. TCRdb's table, derived via immunoSEQ multiplex PCR, lists solely in-frame clones and lacks some. The V and J calls and clone size are taken from that table; D and trimming were inferred from the DNA. The repertoire holds some 350,000 clones, with about 90% as singletons. With V trimmed by 1 base and J by 9 bases, 11 bases remained unmatched. CDR3 length: 17 amino acids. The germline gives CDR1 MGHRA, CDR2 YSYEKL. The table lists this clone with a count of one. This receptor was taken from a man aged 18 to 30 with active or convalescent COVID-19. The material sequenced was peripheral blood. The chain recombines TRBV4-1 with TRBJ1-6; the match to TRBD1 covers 8 bases. The CDR3 sequence: CASSQGVARGLGSPLHF. The CDR3 DNA reads TGCGCCAGCAGCCAAGGAGTGGCCAGGGGGCTAGGTTCACCCCTCCACTTT.